This TCR beta chain emerged from a study of shared clonotypes between healthy human individuals (dated by TCRdb to 2020 to 2022). For context, the study as a whole: A couple of women and a few men aged 18 to 49 years were included in the cohort. The study deeply sequenced blood TCR repertoires of about 5 healthy adults to estimate repertoire size and the extent of clonotype sharing between individuals. Each donor's leukapheresis produced roughly between roughly 0.9 and 8.9 billion PBMCs. For each donor, CD4 naive and CD4 memory were each given three plates, CD8 naive was given two plates, and CD8 memory was given one plate. Different laboratories and diverse techniques were used to prepare libraries and sequence TCR repertoires, to increase sequencing depth and limit assay-specific biases. Study-level results and caveats: Rarefaction of sorted-subset datasets indicated incomplete sequencing despite the large sequencing depth. Because the study included only a small number of donors, the genetic and exposure-history diversity represented was limited. Sharing across several donors was observed for approximately 4.6% of naive CD4, 3.5% of naive CD8, roughly 2.3% of memory CD4, and roughly 0.4% of memory CD8 clonotypes. Compared with non-shared clonotypes, the clonotypes found in all four sorted-subset donors had higher generation probabilities. Larger estimated clonotype richness was generally found for naive subsets than for memory subsets. Based on pairwise subsampling, the degree of clonotype sharing among donors was expected to be affected by sequencing depth. Only blood was sampled, and tissue TCR repertoires likely differ from those in blood.

Trimming accounts for 4 bases at V and 10 bases at J, while the number of junction bases matched to no gene is 11. CDR1 SGHRS and CDR2 YFSETQ are derived from the germline V gene. The CDR3 spans 16 residues, from the cysteine through the phenylalanine. CDR3 DNA only is kept here, 48 bases in frame from base 1. TCR CDR3 regions were amplified from genomic DNA by multiplex PCR using the deep immunoSEQ assay. Extracted genomic DNA from each cell subset was distributed evenly across all wells of several immunoSEQ 96-well plates, and each plate was treated as a replicate. For sorted subsets, approximately 190 ng of genomic DNA, equivalent to some 33,000 T cell genomes, went into each replicate PCR. Purified libraries were measured with a Qubit 3.0 fluorometer, size-checked on a Bioanalyzer 2100, and measured again with the KAPA Library Quantification kit. Each immunoSEQ 96-well plate was sequenced on its own single-read 150-cycle Illumina NextSeq 550 flow cell. Processing in the source paper ran as follows. Because the immunoSEQ output held only junctional sequences and lacked quality scores, the filtering could not match the filtering applied to full-length reads. Sequences were annotated with PyIR, a Python wrapper for IgBLAST v1.9, using IMGT germline references to assign V/J genes and CDR3. Reads with weak V/J assignments (E-value above 1e-6), missing CDR3, stop codons, out-of-frame junctions, or ambiguous translated residues were removed. V3J clonotypes were defined as sequences sharing the same inferred V gene, J gene, and CDR3 amino acid sequence. Percentage overlap between repertoires was computed as shared unique clonotypes divided by the size of the smaller repertoire. Three approaches were used to assess repertoire richness: RTK rarefaction, the Chao1 estimator, and Recon v2.1 estimates of unobserved clonotypes. For all TCRbeta clonotypes obtained by the gDNA method from a handful of donors, generation probabilities were computed with OLGA. TCRdb provides this immuneACCESS table in a form limited to in-frame rearrangements. Some clones are lacking; in checked studies, under half of them reflect an unresolved V gene, and why the rest are absent is not known. The V and J calls and the clone size are those of that table, but D and trimming were determined from the DNA. This sample is represented by about 1 million clones; more than 65% of them were singletons. Nearly 1.5% of the sample belongs to the ten largest clones.

Of note for this clone: It lacks a known antigen. Base qualities are not at hand, and no much larger clone is one base apart.

Healthy HIV-negative adults with no recently reported acute infections or vaccinations were included as donors. Every donor was a Caucasian adult living in Nashville, Tennessee, USA. CD4+ T cells were enriched through magnetic negative selection, after which naive cells were positively selected on CD45RA and the remaining negative fraction served as the memory subset. Blood was obtained by leukapheresis, after which PBMCs were separated by Ficoll-Histopaque density gradient centrifugation and cryopreserved in liquid nitrogen vapor phase. Analytical flow cytometry was used to check the purity and quantity of each magnetically sorted T cell population. Each sorted fraction had its genomic DNA isolated and then quantified by UV absorbance on a Nanodrop 2000c.

The rearrangement combines TRBV5-1 with TRBJ2-3; 14 central nucleotides agree with TRBD2. The TCR sequence derives from a man aged 18 to 30 in good health. The sequencing sample was made of memory CD4+ T cells sorted from blood. The cell subset or site label for this specimen denotes: CD45RA-negative fraction. The CDR3 region: CASSPTSGGAGEAQYF. The base sequence is TGCGCCAGCAGCCCGACTAGCGGGGGGGCCGGAGAGGCGCAGTATTTT.